Below, 15 T cell receptor beta chains from the same sample are listed, as sequenced in a study of a mutant IDH1 vaccine in newly diagnosed glioma. Time point given: baseline, week 1 (first vaccination visit). The treatment denotes: pre-vaccination baseline after standard-of-care therapy. Assay used: immunoSEQ multiplex PCR; TCRdb lists only in-frame clones, some missing. The sample contains about 98,000 clones, about 90% of which appear only once. The sample consisted of PBMCs, taken from a glioma patient treated with radiotherapy, temozolomide or both. The receptors shown here come from a woman aged 50 to 60 with glioma.

The chain employs TRBV27 and TRBJ2-7; D might be TRBD2 (5 bases). This CDR3 has 16 residues. CDR1 is MNHEY and CDR2 is SMNVEV in the germline V gene (reference sequence). Trimming pared 6 bases from V and 2 bases from J, leaving 20 bases between. The CDR3 DNA reads TGTGCCAGCAGCCCGTCGGTGGGCGGGCTGACCTACGAGCAGTACTTC. Its translation: CASSPSVGGLTYEQYF.

This clone is a singleton in its sample. The chain is built from TRBV9 and TRBJ1-2, with a tentative D call TRBD1 (5 bases). The V end was cut by 0 bases, the J end by 9 bases, with 12 bases between. This CDR3 has 13 amino acids. Germline V gene lookup returns CDR1 SGDLS and CDR2 YYNGEE. The CDR3 region is CASSVVTELSYTF. The CDR3 bases are TGTGCCAGCAGCGTAGTGACAGAGTTAAGCTACACCTTC.

The V call is TRBV7-6, the J call TRBJ2-5, with 10 bases that match TRBD2. CDR1 and CDR2 (germline): SGHVS, FNYEAQ. The V gene end was trimmed by 7 bases and the J gene end by 2 bases; junction bases not matched to a gene: 7. The CDR3 consists of 15 residues. CDR3 residues: CASTPTSGIQETQYF. The CDR3 DNA follows: TGTGCCAGCACCCCAACTAGCGGGATACAAGAGACCCAGTACTTC.

The rearrangement links TRBV7-8 to TRBJ2-3; D is uncertain. Trimming shortened V by 1 base and J by 0 bases, and 5 bases separated the two germline ends. The CDR3 is 14 residues long. From germline, CDR1 is SGHVS and CDR2 FQNEAQ. This CDR3 is CASSLGASTDTQYF. The CDR3 bases are TGTGCCAGCAGCTTAGGAGCCAGCACAGATACGCAGTATTTT.

The chain employs TRBV30 and TRBJ1-2; 11 nucleotides match TRBD1. This CDR3 region has 13 residues. J lost 7 bases, V lost 3 bases, and 4 bases had no gene match. The germline gives CDR1 GTSNPN, CDR2 SVGIG (reference sequence). CDR3 sequence: CAWSPDRGLGYTF. The CDR3 DNA is TGTGCCTGGAGCCCGGACAGGGGGCTTGGCTACACCTTC.

The chain recombines TRBV6-1 with TRBJ2-3, with TRBD1 matching 7 bases. V was clipped by 6 bases and J by 4 bases; unmatched bases: 7. The germline gives CDR1 MNHNS, CDR2 SASEGT. The CDR3 has 14 residues. The CDR3: CASSLRDSSDTQYF. CDR3 coding DNA: TGTGCCAGCAGCCTCCGGGACAGTTCAGATACGCAGTATTTT.

The chain recombines TRBV15 with TRBJ2-3; a weak D match, TRBD2 (6 bases). The germline V gene encodes CDR1 LNHNV and CDR2 YYDKDF (reference sequence). The CDR3 covers 16 residues. Trimming pared 3 bases from V and 1 base from J, leaving 14 bases between. The CDR3 region is CATSSFLSGRTDTQYF. In DNA, the CDR3 is TGTGCCACCAGCAGTTTCTTAAGCGGGCGCACAGATACGCAGTATTTT.

The chain is built from TRBV7-9 and TRBJ1-4, with unresolved D. The V end was cut by 0 bases, the J end by 1 base, with 3 bases between. The CDR3 totals 14 residues. The germline gives CDR1 SEHNR, CDR2 FQNEAQ (reference sequence). This CDR3 is CASSLAVTNEKLFF. In DNA, the CDR3 is TGTGCCAGCAGCTTAGCTGTAACTAATGAAAAACTGTTTTTT.

The chain links TRBV19 to TRBJ2-7; perhaps D is TRBD1 or TRBD2 (6 bases each). Germline CDR1 and CDR2: LNHDA and SQIVND (reference sequence). The CDR3 extends over 13 amino acids. V was clipped by 0 bases and J by 6 bases, with 9 bases between them. The CDR3 DNA reads TGTGCCAGTAGTATAGACGGAGGGGGCGAGCAGTACTTC. Translated: CASSIDGGGEQYF.

J is TRBJ2-1 and V is TRBV7-9, with TRBD2 matching 7 bases. Germline lookup yields CDR1 SEHNR and CDR2 FQNEAQ (reference sequence). The junction had 7 bases not matched to a gene; V was cut back by 7 bases and J by 1 base. The CDR3 sequence is 15 residues long. For the CDR3, the DNA is TGTGCCAGCAAGGTTGCGGGAGCGTCCTACAATGAGCAGTTCTTC. This translates into CASKVAGASYNEQFF.

The V and J genes are TRBV19 and TRBJ2-3; a possible D gene is TRBD2 (5 bases). V shed 4 bases and J shed 6 bases, with 11 bases lying between them. Germline V gives CDR1 LNHDA, CDR2 SQIVND (reference sequence). This CDR3 comprises 13 residues. As DNA, the CDR3 is TGTGCCAGTAGTAACCTCGGCGGGGATACGCAGTATTTT. Its protein product is CASSNLGGDTQYF.

This chain links TRBV11-1 with TRBJ2-2; 10 positions match TRBD1. Trimming took 8 bases from V and 4 from J; bases not matched to a gene: 16. The CDR3 length is 18 residues. Germline values: CDR1 SGHAT, CDR2 FQDESV (reference sequence). CDR3 nucleotide sequence: TGTGCCAGCGGAGAGGGGGACAGGGGTAGTGCGGGCACCGGGGAGCTGTTTTTT. Its protein product is CASGEGDRGSAGTGELFF.

In DNA form, the CDR3 reads TGCGCCAGCAGCTCCACGACAGGGTACGGTGAGCAGTTCTTC. Its translation is CASSSTTGYGEQFF. The chain combines TRBV5-1 with TRBJ2-1, with 7 positions matching TRBD1. V trimming: 3 bases; J trimming: 9 bases; junction bases outside the gene matches: 9. This CDR3 has 14 amino acids. The germline V gene encodes CDR1 SGHRS and CDR2 YFSETQ.

V usage is TRBV5-5 and J usage is TRBJ2-7; 7 positions agree with TRBD1. This CDR3 contains 16 residues. The V segment lost 5 bases and the J segment 1 base; nucleotides outside the gene matches: 12. The germline CDR1 and CDR2 sequences are SGHKS and YYEKEE (reference sequence). The CDR3 DNA sequence: TGTGCCAGCAGTTTTTTCCGATGGGACAGTTCCTACGAGCAGTACTTC. Translation gives CASSFFRWDSSYEQYF.

The J gene is TRBJ2-6, the V gene TRBV28, with no clear D. V lost 5 bases, J lost 0 bases, and 8 bases lay in between. Germline V lookup: CDR1 MDHEN, CDR2 SYDVKM. The CDR3 totals 15 residues. The CDR3 region has the DNA TGTGCCAGCAGTCTCCCCAGCTCTGGGGCCAACGTCCTGACTTTC. Protein product: CASSLPSSGANVLTF.